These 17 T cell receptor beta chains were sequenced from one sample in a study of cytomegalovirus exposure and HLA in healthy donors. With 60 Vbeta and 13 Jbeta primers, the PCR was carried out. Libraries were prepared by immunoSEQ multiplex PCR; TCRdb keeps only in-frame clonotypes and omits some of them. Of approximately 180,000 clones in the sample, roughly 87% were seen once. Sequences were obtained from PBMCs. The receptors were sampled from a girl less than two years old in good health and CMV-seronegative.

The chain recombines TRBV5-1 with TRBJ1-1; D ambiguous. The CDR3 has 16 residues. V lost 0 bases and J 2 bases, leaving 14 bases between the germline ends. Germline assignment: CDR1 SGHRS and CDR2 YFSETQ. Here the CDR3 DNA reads TGCGCCAGCAGCTTGGGGGGTCTCGGGGTAAACACTGAAGCTTTCTTT. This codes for CASSLGGLGVNTEAFF.

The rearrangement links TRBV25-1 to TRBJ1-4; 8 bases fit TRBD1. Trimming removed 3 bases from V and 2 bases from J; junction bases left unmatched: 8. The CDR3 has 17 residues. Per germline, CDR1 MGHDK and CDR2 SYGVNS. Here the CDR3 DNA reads TGTGCCAGCAGTGATTGGACAGGGCGGAATACTAATGAAAAACTGTTTTTT. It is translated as CASSDWTGRNTNEKLFF.

DNA of the CDR3: TGTGCCAGCAGCACCCTGACAGGGACGGAGCAGTTCTTC. This translates into CASSTLTGTEQFF. This chain connects TRBV5-8 to TRBJ2-1, with 7 bases that match TRBD1. The CDR3 spans 13 residues. Per the germline V gene, CDR1 is SGHTS and CDR2 is YDEGEE. After removal of 4 bases from V and 10 bases from J, the junction contained 8 bases not matched to a gene.

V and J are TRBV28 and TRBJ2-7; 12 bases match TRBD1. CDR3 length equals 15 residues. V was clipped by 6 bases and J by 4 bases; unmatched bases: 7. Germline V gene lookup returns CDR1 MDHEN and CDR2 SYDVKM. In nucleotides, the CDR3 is TGTGCCAGCAGCTCTCGGGACAGGGGGCTGTACGAGCAGTACTTC. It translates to CASSSRDRGLYEQYF.

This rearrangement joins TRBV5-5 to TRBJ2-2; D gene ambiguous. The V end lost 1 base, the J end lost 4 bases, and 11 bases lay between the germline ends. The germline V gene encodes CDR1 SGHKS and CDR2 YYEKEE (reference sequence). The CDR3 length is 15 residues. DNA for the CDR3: TGTGCCAGCAGCTTGATGGAGTTGATCACCGGGGAGCTGTTTTTT. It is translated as CASSLMELITGELFF.

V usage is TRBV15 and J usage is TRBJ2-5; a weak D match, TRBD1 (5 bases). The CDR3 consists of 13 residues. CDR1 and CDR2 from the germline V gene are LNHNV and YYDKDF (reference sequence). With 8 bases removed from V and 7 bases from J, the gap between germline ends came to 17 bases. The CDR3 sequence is CATGSRDMGTQYF. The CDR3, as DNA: TGTGCCACCGGCTCCAGGGATATGGGGACCCAGTACTTC.

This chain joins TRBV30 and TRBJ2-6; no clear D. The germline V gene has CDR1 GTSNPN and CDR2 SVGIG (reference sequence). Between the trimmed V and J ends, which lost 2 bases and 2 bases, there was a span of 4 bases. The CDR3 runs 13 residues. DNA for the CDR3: TGTGCCTGGAGTTCAGCTGGGGCCAACGTCCTGACTTTC. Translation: CAWSSAGANVLTF.

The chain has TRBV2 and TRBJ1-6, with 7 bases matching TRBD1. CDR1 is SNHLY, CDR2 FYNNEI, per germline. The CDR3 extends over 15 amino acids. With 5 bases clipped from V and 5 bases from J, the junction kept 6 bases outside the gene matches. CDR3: CASSSPGTDNSPLHF. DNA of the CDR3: TGTGCCAGCAGTAGCCCCGGGACAGATAATTCACCCCTCCACTTT. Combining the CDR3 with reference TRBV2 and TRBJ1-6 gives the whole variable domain EPEVTQTPSHQVTQMGQEVILRCVPISNHLYFYWYRQILGQKVEFLVSFYNNEISEKSEIFDDQFSVERPDGSNFTLKIRSTKLEDSAMYFCASSSPGTDNSPLHFGNGTRLTVT.

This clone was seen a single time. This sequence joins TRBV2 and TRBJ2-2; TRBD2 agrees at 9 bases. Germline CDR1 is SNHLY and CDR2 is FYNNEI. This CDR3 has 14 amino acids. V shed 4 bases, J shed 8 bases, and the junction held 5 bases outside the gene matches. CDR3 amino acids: CASSGDSGRGELFF. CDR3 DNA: TGTGCCAGCAGTGGTGATAGCGGGAGAGGGGAGCTGTTTTTT.

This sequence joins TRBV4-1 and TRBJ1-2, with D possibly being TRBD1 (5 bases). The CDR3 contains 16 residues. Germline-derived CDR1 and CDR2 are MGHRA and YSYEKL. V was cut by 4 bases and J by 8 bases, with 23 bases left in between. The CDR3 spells CASSREAGTEDLGYTF. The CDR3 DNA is TGCGCCAGCAGCCGAGAGGCCGGGACTGAAGATCTCGGCTACACCTTC.

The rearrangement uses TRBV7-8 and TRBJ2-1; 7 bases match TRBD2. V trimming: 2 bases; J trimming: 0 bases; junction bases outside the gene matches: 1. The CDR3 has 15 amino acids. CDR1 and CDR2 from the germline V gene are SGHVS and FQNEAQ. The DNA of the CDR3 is TGTGCCAGCAGCTTACTAGCGGACTCCTACAATGAGCAGTTCTTC. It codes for CASSLLADSYNEQFF.

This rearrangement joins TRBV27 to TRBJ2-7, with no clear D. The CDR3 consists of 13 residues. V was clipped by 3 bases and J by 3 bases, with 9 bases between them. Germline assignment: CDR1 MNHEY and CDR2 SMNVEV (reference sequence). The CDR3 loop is CASSLSVHYEQYF. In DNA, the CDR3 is TGTGCCAGCAGTTTGAGCGTTCACTACGAGCAGTACTTC.

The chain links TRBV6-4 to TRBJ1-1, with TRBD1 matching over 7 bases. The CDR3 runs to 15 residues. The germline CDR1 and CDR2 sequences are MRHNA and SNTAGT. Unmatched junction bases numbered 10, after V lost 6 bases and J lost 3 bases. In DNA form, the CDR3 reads TGTGCCAGCAGCGAAAAACAGGGGCACTACACTGAAGCTTTCTTT. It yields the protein CASSEKQGHYTEAFF.

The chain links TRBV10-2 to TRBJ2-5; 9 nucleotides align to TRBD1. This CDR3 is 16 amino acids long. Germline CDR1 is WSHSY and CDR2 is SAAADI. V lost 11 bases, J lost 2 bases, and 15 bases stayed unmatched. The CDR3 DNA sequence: TGCGCCGCCCCGGGACAGGGAGGAAAGCGGCAAGAGACCCAGTACTTC. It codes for CAAPGQGGKRQETQYF.

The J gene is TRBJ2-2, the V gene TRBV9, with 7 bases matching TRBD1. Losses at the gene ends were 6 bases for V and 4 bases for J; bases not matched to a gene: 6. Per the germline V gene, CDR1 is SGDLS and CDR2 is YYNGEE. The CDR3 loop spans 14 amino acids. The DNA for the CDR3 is TGTGCCAGCACCTCTGGACAGGCCACCGGGGAGCTGTTTTTT. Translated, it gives CASTSGQATGELFF.

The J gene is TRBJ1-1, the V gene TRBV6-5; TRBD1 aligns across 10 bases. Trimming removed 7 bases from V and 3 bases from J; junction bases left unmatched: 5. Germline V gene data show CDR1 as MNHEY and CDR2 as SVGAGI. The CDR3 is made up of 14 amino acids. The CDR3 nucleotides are TGTGCCAGCAACTCGGGACAGGGGTACACTGAAGCTTTCTTT. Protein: CASNSGQGYTEAFF.

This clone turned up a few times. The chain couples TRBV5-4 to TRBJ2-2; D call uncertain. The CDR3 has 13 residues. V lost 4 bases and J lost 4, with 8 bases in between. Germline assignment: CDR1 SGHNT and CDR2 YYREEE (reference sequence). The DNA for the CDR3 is TGTGCCAGCAGCAAGTCCAGCACCGGGGAGCTGTTTTTT. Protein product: CASSKSSTGELFF.